The 2 T cell receptor beta chains listed next were all sequenced from one sample in a study of vaccination and CD4 T cells after COVID-19. Cultured CD4+ T-cell DNA underwent Oncomine TCR Beta short-read sequencing. TCRdb passed the PCR reads through MiXCR, listing each CDR3 protein once. The sample contains 20,000 to 25,000 distinct CDR3 sequences, around 37% of which appear only once. Noted time point: late sampling 161 to 241 days after vaccination in three convalescent patients. Noted treatment: roughly 11-day PBMC culture with coronavirus spike peptide pools or control peptides (ViraFEST assay). The antigens of these receptors remain unknown. Here the sequenced sample was CD4+ T cells from blood, cultured in vitro, taken about 7 months after SARS-CoV-2 vaccination. The receptors were gathered from a human donor who had recovered from COVID-19.

The chain uses TRBV28 and TRBJ2-3; a possible D gene is TRBD2 (6 bases). The V end was cut by 5 bases, the J end by 2 bases, with 20 bases between. In germline, CDR1 is MDHEN, CDR2 SYDVKM. This CDR3 comprises 17 residues. CDR3 DNA: TGTGCCAGCAGTCCCGAAATCCGGCGGGAAAACACAGATACGCAGTATTTT. It encodes CASSPEIRRENTDTQYF. Based on the CDR3 plus reference TRBV28 and TRBJ2-3, the full variable domain is DVKVTQSSRYLVKRTGEKVFLECVQDMDHENMFWYRQDPGLGLRLIYFSYDVKMKEKGDIPEGYSVSREKKERFSLILESASTNQTSMYLCASSPEIRRENTDTQYFGPGTRLTVL.

CDR3 DNA: TGCAGTGCTAGATGGCCGGGCGCAGATACGCAGTATTTT. It yields the protein CSARWPGADTQYF. The chain is built from TRBV20-1 and TRBJ2-3, with D unclear. The CDR3 runs to 13 residues. V was trimmed by 2 bases and J by 4 bases, leaving 10 bases between them. CDR1 and CDR2 from the germline V gene are DFQATT and SNEGSKA (reference sequence).